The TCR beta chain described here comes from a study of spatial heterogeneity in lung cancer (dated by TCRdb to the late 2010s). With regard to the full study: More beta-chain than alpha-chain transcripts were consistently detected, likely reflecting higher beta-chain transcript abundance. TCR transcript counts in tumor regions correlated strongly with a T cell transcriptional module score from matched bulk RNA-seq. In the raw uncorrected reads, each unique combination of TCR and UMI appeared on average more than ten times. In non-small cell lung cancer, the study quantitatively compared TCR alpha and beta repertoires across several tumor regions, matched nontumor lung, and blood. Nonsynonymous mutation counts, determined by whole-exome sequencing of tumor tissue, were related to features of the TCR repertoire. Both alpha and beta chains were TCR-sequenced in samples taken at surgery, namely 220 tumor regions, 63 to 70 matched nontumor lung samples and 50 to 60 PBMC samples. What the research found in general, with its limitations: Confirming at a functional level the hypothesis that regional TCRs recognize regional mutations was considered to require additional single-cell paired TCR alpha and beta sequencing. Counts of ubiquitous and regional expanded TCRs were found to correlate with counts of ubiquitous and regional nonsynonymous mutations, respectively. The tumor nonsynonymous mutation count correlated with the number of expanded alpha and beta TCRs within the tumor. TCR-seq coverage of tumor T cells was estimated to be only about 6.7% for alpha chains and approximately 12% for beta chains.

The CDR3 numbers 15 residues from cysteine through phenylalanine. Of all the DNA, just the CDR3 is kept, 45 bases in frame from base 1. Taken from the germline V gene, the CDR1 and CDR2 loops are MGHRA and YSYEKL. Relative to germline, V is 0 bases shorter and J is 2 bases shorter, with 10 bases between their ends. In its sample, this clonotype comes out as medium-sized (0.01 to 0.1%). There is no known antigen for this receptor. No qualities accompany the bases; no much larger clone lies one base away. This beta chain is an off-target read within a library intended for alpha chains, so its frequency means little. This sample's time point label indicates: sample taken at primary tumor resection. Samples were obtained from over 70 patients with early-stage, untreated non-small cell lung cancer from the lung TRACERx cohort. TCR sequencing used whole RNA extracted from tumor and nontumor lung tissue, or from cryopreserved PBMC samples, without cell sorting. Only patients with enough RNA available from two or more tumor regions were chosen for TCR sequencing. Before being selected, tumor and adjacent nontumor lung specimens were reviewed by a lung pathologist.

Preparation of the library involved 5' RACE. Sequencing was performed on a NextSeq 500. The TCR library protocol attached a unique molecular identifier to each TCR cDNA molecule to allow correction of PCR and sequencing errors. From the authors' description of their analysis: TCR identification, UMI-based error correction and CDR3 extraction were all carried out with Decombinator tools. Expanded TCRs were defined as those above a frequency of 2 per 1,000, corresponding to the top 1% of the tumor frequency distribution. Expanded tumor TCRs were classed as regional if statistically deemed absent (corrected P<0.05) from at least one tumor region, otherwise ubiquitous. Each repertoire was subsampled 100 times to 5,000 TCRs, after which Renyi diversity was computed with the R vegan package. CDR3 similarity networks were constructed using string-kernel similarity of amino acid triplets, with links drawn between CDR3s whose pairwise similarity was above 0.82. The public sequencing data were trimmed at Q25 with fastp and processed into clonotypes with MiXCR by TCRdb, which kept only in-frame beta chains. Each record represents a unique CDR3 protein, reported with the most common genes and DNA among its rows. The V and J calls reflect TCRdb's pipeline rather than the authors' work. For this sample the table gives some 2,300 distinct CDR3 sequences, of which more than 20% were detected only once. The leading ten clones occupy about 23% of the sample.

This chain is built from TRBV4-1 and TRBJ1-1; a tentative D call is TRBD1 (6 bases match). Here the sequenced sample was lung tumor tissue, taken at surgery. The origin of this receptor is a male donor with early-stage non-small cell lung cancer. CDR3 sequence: CASSQEQGTNTEAFF. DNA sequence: TGCGCCAGCAGCCAAGAGCAGGGGACAAACACTGAAGCTTTCTTT.